The present T cell receptor beta chain was sequenced within a study of control samples from healthy donors and cancer patients. The repertoire was sequenced with immunoSEQ multiplex PCR; TCRdb's copy has only in-frame clones and lacks some. Of around 50,000 clones listed, about 86% are singletons. The CDR3 length is 15 residues. Trimming removed 1 base at V and 4 bases at J, with 14 bases between. Per the germline V gene, CDR1 is MNHNS and CDR2 is SASEGT. The rearrangement links TRBV6-1 to TRBJ2-7, with D hard to call. The receptor comes from a woman in her forties or fifties with lung cancer. Sequences were obtained from PBMCs. The CDR3 loop reads CASSEVGVPSYEQYF. CDR3 nucleotides: TGTGCCAGCAGTGAAGTAGGAGTTCCCAGTTACGAGCAGTACTTC.